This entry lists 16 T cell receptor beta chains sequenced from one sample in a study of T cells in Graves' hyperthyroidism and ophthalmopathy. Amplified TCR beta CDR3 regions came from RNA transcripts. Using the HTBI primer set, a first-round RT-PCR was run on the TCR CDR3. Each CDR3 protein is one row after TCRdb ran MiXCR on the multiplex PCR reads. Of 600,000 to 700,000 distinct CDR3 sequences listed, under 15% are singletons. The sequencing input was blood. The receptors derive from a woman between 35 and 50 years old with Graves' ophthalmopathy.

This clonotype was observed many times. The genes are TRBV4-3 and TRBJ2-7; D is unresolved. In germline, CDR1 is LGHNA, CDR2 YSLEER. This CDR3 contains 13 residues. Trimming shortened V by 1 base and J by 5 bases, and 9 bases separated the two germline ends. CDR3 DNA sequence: TGCGCCAGCAGCCAAGGGCTTATCGACGAGCAGTACTTC. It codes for CASSQGLIDEQYF.

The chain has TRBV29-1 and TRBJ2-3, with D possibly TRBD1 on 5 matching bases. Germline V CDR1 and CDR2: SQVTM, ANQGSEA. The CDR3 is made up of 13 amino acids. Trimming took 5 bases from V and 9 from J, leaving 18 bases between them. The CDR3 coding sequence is TGCAGCGTTAGAGGACAACCCCTCGACACGCAGTATTTT. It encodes CSVRGQPLDTQYF.

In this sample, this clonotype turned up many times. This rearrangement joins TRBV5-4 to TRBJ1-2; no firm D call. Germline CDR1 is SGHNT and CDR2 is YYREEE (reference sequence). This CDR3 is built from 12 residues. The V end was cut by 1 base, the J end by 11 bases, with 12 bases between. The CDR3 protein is CASSLRPSGYTF. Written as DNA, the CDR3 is TGTGCCAGCAGCTTGCGCCCCTCAGGATACACCTTC.

CDR3 DNA sequence: TGTGCCAGCAGGTCCATAGAGACCCAGTACTTC. Translation gives CASRSIETQYF. The chain carries TRBV27 and TRBJ2-5; the D is unclear. Trimming took off 6 bases at V and 4 bases at J, with 6 bases between the two ends. Germline V gene sequence: CDR1 MNHEY, CDR2 SMNVEV (reference sequence). The CDR3 consists of 11 residues.

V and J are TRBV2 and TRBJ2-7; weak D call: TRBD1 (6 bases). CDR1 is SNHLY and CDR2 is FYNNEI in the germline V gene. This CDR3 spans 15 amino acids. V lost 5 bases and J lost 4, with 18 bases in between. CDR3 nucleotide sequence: TGTGCCAGCAGTTTAACCGGGACAAACCGGTACGAGCAGTACTTC. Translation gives CASSLTGTNRYEQYF. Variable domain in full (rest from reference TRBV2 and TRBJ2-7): EPEVTQTPSHQVTQMGQEVILRCVPISNHLYFYWYRQILGQKVEFLVSFYNNEISEKSEIFDDQFSVERPDGSNFTLKIRSTKLEDSAMYFCASSLTGTNRYEQYFGPGTRLTVT.

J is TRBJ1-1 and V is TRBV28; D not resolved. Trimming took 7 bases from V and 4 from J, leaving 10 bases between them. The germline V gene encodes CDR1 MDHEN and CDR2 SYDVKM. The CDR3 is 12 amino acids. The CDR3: CASNPLGTEAFF. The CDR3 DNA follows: TGTGCCAGCAACCCACTTGGCACTGAAGCTTTCTTT.

The CDR3 region is CASSFIPFEQYF. In DNA form, the CDR3 reads TGTGCCAGCAGCTTTATTCCTTTCGAGCAGTACTTC. The V and J genes are TRBV5-6 and TRBJ2-7; no firm D call. The CDR3 loop spans 12 amino acids. Germline CDR1 SGHDT, CDR2 YYEEEE. The ends were cut back, 2 bases at V and 6 bases at J, with 9 bases in the middle.

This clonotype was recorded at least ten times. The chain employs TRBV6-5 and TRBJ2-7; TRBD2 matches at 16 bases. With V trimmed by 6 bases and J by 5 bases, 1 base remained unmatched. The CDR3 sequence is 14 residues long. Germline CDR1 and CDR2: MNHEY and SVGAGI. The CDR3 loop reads CASRGLAGGNEQYF. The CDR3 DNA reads TGTGCCAGCAGGGGACTAGCGGGAGGGAACGAGCAGTACTTC.

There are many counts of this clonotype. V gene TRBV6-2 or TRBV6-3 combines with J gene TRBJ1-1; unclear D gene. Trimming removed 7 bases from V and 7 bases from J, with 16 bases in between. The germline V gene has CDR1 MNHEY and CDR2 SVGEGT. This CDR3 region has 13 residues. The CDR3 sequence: CASIGITEDEAFF. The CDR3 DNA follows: TGTGCCAGCATAGGGATAACCGAGGATGAAGCTTTCTTT.

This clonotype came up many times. The CDR3 DNA is TGTGCCTGGAGTGGAATCCTGAACACTGAAGCTTTCTTT. It translates to CAWSGILNTEAFF. V usage is TRBV30 and J usage is TRBJ1-1; the D is unclear. CDR3 length: 13 amino acids. The germline gives CDR1 GTSNPN, CDR2 SVGIG (reference sequence). V was clipped by 1 base and J by 0 bases, with 6 bases between them.

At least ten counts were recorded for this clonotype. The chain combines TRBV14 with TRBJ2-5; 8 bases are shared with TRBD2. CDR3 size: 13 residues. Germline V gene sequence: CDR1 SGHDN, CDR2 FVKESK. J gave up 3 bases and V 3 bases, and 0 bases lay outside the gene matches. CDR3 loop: CASSQGLEETQYF. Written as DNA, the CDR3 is TGTGCCAGCAGCCAGGGACTAGAAGAGACCCAGTACTTC.

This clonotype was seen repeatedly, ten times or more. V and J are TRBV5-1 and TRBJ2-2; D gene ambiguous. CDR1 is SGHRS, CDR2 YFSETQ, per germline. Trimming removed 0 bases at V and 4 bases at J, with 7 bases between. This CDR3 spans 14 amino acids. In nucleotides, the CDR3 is TGCGCCAGCAGCTTGGGCTTCTCCACCGGGGAGCTGTTTTTT. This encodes CASSLGFSTGELFF.

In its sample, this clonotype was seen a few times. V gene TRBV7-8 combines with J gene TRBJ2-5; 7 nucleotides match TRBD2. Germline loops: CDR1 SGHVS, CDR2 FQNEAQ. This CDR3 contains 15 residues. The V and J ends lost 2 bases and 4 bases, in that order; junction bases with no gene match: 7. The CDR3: CASSLPGGLRETQYF. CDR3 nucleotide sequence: TGTGCCAGCAGCTTACCGGGGGGTCTCCGAGAGACCCAGTACTTC.

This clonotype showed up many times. This CDR3 reads CASSSQGTSRGGHEQYF. The CDR3 DNA follows: TGTGCCAGCAGTTCACAAGGGACTAGCCGCGGTGGCCACGAGCAGTACTTC. The chain couples TRBV6-2 or TRBV6-3 to TRBJ2-7, with 9 positions matching TRBD2. This CDR3 has 17 amino acids. Looked up from germline, CDR1 is MNHEY and CDR2 is SVGEGT. The V and J ends lost 4 bases and 5 bases, in that order; junction bases with no gene match: 15.

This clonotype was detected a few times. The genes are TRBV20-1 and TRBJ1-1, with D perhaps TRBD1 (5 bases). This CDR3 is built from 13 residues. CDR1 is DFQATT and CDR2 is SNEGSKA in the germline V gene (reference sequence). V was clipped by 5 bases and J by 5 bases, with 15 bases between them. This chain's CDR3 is CSAWTPHRTEAFF. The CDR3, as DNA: TGCAGTGCTTGGACTCCACACAGGACTGAAGCTTTCTTT.

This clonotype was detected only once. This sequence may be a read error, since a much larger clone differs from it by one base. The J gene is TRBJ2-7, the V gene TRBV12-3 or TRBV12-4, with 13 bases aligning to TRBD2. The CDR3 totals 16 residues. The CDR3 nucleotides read TGTGCCAGCAGTTCAGGACTAGCGGGGGTGTCCTACGATCAGTACTTC. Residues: CASSSGLAGVSYDQYF.